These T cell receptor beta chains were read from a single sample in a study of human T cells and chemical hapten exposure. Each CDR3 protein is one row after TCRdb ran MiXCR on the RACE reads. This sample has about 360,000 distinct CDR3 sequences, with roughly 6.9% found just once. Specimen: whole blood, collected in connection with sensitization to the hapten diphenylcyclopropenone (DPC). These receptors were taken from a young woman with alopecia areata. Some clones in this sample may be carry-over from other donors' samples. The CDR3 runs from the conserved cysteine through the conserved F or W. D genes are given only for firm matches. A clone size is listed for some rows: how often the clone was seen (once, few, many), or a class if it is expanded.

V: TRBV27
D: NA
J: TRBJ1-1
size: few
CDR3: CASSSPARSGTEAFF
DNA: TGTGCCAGCAGTTCCCCAGCTCGGTCGGGGACTGAAGCTTTCTTT

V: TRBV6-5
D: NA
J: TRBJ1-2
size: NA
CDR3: CASYRGGPGNYGYTF
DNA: TGTGCCAGCTATAGGGGGGGCCCTGGAAACTATGGCTACACCTTC

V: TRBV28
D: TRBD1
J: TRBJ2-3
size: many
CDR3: CASSTIRGPYTDTQYF
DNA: TGTGCCAGCAGTACAATCAGGGGGCCGTACACAGATACGCAGTATTTT

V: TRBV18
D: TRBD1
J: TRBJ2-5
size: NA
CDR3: CASSPFGQGQETQYF
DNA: TGTGCCAGCTCACCATTCGGACAGGGCCAAGAGACCCAGTACTTC

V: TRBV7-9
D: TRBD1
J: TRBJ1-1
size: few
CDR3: CASSASTGGLMNTEAFF
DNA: TGTGCCAGCAGCGCATCTACAGGGGGCCTCATGAACACTGAAGCTTTCTTT

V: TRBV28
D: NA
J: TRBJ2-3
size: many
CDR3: CASRGGFLTDTQYF
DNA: TGTGCCAGCAGAGGAGGATTCCTCACAGATACGCAGTATTTT

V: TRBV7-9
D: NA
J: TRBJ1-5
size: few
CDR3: CASSSLKDRNQPQHF
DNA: TGTGCCAGCAGCAGCTTAAAGGACCGCAATCAGCCCCAGCATTTT

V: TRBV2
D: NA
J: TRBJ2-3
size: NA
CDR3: CASSRLKADTQYF
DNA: TGTGCCAGCAGTCGCTTAAAGGCAGATACGCAGTATTTT

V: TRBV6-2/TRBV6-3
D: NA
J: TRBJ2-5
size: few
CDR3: CASSSGAAGETQYF
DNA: TGTGCCAGCAGCTCCGGGGCGGCGGGAGAGACCCAGTACTTC

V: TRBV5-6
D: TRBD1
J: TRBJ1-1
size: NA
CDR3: CASSGTQGASNTEAFF
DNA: TGTGCCAGCAGCGGGACACAGGGGGCGAGTAACACTGAAGCTTTCTTT

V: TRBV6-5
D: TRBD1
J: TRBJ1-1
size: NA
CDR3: CASSWGQANTEAFF
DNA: TGTGCCAGCAGTTGGGGACAGGCGAACACTGAAGCTTTCTTT

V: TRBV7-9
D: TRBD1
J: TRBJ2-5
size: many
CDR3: CASSFRAGTGLGETQYF
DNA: TGTGCCAGCAGCTTTAGGGCCGGGACAGGGCTTGGAGAGACCCAGTACTTC

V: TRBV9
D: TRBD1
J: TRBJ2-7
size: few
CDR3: CASSPPPTGTAVKQYF
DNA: TGTGCCAGCAGCCCACCGCCGACCGGGACAGCCGTCAAGCAGTACTTC

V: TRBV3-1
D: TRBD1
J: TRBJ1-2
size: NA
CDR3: CASSHRGQGRYGYTF
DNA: TGTGCCAGCAGCCACAGGGGACAGGGACGCTATGGCTACACCTTC

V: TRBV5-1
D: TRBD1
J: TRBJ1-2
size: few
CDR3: CASSPDRESYTF
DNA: TGCGCCAGCAGCCCGGACAGGGAAAGCTACACCTTC

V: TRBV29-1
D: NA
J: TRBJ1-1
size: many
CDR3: CSVTGDVDTEAFF
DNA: TGCAGCGTAACAGGTGATGTGGACACTGAAGCTTTCTTT

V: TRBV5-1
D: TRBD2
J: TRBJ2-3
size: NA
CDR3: CASKRGGFTDTQYF
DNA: TGCGCCAGCAAGCGCGGGGGTTTCACAGATACGCAGTATTTT

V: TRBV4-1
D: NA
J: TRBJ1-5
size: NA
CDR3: CASSQVSLNQPQHF
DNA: TGCGCCAGCAGCCAAGTGTCCCTTAATCAGCCCCAGCATTTT

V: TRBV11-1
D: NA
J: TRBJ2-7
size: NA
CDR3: CASSLGRDATIYEQYF
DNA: TGTGCCAGCAGCTTAGGAAGGGACGCAACCATCTACGAGCAGTACTTC

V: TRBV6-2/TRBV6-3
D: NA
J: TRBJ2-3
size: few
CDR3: CASSYSGPSNTQYF
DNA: TGTGCCAGCAGTTACTCCGGCCCCTCAAATACGCAGTATTTT

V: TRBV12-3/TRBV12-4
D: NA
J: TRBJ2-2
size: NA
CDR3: CASSGRTGELFF
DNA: TGTGCCAGCAGTGGCCGCACCGGGGAGCTGTTTTTT

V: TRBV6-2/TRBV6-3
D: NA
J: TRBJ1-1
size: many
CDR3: CASGYLGRTEAFF
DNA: TGTGCCAGCGGCTACCTGGGACGGACTGAAGCTTTCTTT

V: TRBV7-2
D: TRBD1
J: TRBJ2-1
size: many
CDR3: CASSLLRIDRGLSYNEQFF
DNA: TGTGCCAGCAGCCTACTCCGAATAGACAGGGGGCTGTCCTACAATGAGCAGTTCTTC

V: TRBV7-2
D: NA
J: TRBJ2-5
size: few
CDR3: CASSPALNYQETQYF
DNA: TGTGCCAGCAGCCCCGCATTGAATTACCAAGAGACCCAGTACTTC

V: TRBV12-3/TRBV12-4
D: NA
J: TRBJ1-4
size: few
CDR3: CASSLASGNGEKLFF
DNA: TGTGCCAGCAGTTTAGCATCAGGGAATGGTGAAAAACTGTTTTTT

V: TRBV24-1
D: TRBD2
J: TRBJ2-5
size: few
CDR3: CATSDSPFGGGDQETQYF
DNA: TGTGCCACCAGTGATTCCCCCTTTGGCGGGGGGGACCAAGAGACCCAGTACTTC

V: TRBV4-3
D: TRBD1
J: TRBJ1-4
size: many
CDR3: CASSQGQGVRREKLFF
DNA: TGCGCCAGCAGCCAAGGACAGGGGGTTCGGCGGGAAAAACTGTTTTTT

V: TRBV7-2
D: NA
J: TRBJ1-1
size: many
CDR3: CASSSTAAQNRVGGAFF
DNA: TGTGCCAGCAGCTCAACGGCCGCACAAAACAGGGTCGGAGGGGCTTTCTTT

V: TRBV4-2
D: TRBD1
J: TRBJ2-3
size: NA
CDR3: CASSLQDRGSTDTQYF
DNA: TGTGCCAGCAGCCTCCAAGACAGGGGTAGCACAGATACGCAGTATTTT

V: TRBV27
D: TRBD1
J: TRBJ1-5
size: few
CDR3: CASRSGQISNQPQHF
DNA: TGTGCCAGCAGATCGGGACAGATTAGCAATCAGCCCCAGCATTTT

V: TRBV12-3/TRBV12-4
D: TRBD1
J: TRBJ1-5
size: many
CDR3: CASVGQGNSNQPQHF
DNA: TGTGCCAGTGTGGGACAGGGGAATAGCAATCAGCCCCAGCATTTT

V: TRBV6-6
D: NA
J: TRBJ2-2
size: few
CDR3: CASSYGSAPGELFF
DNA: TGTGCCAGCAGTTACGGTTCTGCTCCTGGGGAGCTGTTTTTT

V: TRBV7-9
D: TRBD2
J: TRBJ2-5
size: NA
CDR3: CASSPVLAGTQYF
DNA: TGTGCCAGCAGCCCGGTACTAGCGGGGACCCAGTACTTC

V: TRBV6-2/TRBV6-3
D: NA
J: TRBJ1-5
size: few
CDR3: CASSRQAGQPQHF
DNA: TGTGCCAGCAGCAGGCAAGCAGGACAGCCCCAGCATTTT

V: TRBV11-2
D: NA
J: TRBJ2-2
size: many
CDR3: CASSPDGGELFF
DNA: TGTGCCAGCAGCCCAGACGGCGGGGAGCTGTTTTTT

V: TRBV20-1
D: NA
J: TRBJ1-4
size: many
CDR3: CSARPLGRENEKLFF
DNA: TGCAGTGCTAGACCCCTGGGGAGAGAAAATGAAAAACTGTTTTTT

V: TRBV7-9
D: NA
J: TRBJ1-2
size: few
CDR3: CASSLKGRGYTF
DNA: TGTGCCAGCAGCTTAAAGGGGCGAGGCTACACCTTC

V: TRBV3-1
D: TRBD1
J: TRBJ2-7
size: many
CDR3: CASSPTGDEQYF
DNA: TGTGCCAGCAGCCCTACAGGGGACGAGCAGTACTTC

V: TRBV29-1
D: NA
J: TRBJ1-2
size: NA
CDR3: CSVEDPSSAYGYTF
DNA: TGCAGCGTTGAAGATCCTAGCTCCGCCTATGGCTACACCTTC

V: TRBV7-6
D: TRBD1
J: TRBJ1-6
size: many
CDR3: CASSSDRGSSYNSPLHF
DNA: TGTGCCAGCAGCTCGGACAGGGGAAGCTCCTATAATTCACCCCTCCACTTT

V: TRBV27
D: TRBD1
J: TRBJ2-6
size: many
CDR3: CASSSYPFDRVGANVLTF
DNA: TGTGCCAGCAGTTCATACCCCTTCGACAGGGTCGGGGCCAACGTCCTGACTTTC

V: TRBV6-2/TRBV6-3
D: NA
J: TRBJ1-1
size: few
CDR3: CASASSMNTEAFF
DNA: TGTGCCAGCGCGAGCAGCATGAACACTGAAGCTTTCTTT

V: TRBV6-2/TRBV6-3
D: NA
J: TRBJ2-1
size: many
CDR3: CASHNKRDVKQFF
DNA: TGTGCCAGCCATAATAAAAGGGACGTAAAGCAGTTCTTC

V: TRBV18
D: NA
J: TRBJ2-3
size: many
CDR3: CASSQASTDTQYF
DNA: TGTGCCAGCTCACAAGCATCCACAGATACGCAGTATTTT

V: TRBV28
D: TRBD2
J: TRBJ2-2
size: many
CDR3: CASSLFAGGETGELFF
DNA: TGTGCCAGCAGTTTATTCGCGGGGGGTGAAACCGGGGAGCTGTTTTTT

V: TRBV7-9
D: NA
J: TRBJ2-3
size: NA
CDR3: CASSPASDTQYF
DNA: TGTGCCAGCAGTCCAGCTAGTGATACGCAGTATTTT

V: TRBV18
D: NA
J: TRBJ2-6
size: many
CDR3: CASSPPHGNSGANVLTF
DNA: TGTGCCAGCTCACCACCGCACGGAAACTCTGGGGCCAACGTCCTGACTTTC

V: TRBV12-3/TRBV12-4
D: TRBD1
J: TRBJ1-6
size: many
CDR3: CATGTGDSPLHF
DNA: TGTGCCACCGGGACAGGGGATTCACCCCTCCACTTT

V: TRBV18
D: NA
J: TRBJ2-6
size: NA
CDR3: CASSPSSTGSGANVLTF
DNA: TGTGCCAGCTCACCATCGTCGACAGGCTCTGGGGCCAACGTCCTGACTTTC

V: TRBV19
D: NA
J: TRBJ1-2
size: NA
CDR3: CASTTGGNYGYTF
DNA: TGTGCCAGTACCACGGGCGGGAACTATGGCTACACCTTC